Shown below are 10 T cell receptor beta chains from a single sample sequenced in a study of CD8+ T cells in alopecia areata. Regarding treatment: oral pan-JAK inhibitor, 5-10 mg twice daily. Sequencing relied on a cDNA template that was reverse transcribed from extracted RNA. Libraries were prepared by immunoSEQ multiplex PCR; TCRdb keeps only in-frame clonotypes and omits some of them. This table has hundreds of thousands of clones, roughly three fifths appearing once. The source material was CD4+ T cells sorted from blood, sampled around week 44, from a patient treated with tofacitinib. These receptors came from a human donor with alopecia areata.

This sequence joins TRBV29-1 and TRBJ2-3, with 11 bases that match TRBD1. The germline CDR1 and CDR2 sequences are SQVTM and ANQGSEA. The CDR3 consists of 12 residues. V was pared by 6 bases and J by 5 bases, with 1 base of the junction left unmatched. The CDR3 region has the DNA TGCAGCGTGGGACAGGGGGTAGATACGCAGTATTTT. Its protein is CSVGQGVDTQYF.

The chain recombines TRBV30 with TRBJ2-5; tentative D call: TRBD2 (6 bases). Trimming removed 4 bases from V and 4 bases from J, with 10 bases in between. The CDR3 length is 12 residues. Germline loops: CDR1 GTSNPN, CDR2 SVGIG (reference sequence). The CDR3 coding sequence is TGTGCCTGGAATTCGGGGGTAGAGACCCAGTACTTC. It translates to CAWNSGVETQYF.

The CDR3 bases are TGTGCCAGCAGCGTGAAGGCCCCTTTAGTGGTCACTGAAGCTTTCTTT. It yields the protein CASSVKAPLVVTEAFF. This chain joins TRBV14 and TRBJ1-1; D not certain. Germline V gives CDR1 SGHDN, CDR2 FVKESK. V lost 5 bases, J lost 4 bases, and 20 bases lay in between. The CDR3 consists of 16 residues.

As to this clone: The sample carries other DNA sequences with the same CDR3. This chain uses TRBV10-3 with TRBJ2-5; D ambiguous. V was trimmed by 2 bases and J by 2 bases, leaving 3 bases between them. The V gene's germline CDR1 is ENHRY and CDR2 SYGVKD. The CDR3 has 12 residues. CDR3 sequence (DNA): TGTGCCATCAGTGAGATTCAAGAGACCCAGTACTTC. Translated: CAISEIQETQYF.

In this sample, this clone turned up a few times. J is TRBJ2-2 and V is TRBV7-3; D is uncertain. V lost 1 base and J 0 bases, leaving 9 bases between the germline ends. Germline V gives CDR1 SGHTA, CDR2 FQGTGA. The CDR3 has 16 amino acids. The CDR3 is CASSLIGRPNTGELFF. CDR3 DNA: TGTGCCAGCAGCTTAATCGGTCGGCCGAACACCGGGGAGCTGTTTTTT.

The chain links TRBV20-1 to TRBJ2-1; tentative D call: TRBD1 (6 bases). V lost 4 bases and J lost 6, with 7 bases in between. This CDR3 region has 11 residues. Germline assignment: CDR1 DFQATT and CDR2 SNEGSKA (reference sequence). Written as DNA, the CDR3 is TGCAGTGCTACAGGGGTCAATGAGCAGTTCTTC. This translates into CSATGVNEQFF.

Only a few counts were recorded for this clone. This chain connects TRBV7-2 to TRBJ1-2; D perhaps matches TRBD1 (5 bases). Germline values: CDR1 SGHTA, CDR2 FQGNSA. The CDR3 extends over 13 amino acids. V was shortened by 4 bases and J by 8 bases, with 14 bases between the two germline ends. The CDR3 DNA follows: TGTGCCAGCAGCTCCGGGACGGCCCTCGGCTACACCTTC. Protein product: CASSSGTALGYTF.

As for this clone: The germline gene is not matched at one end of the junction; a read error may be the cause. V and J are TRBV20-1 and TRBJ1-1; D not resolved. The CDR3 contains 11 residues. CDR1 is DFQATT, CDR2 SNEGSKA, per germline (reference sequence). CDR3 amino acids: CSARPLEDRSF. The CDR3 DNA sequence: TGCAGTGCTAGACCGCTCGAGGACCGGTCTTTT.

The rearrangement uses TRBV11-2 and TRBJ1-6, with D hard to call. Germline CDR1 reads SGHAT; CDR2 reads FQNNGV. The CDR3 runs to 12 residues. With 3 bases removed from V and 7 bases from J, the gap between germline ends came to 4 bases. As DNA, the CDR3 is TGTGCCAGCAGCTTTTCCAATTCACCCCTCCACTTT. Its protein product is CASSFSNSPLHF.

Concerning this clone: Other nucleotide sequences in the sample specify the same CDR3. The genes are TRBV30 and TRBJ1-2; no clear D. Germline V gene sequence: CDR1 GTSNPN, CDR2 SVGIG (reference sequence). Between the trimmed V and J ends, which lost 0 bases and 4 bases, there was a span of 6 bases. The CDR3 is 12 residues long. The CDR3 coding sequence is TGTGCCTGGAGTGTAGGGATCTATGGCTACACCTTC. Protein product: CAWSVGIYGYTF.